These 6 T cell receptor beta chains were sequenced from one sample in a study of shared clonotypes between healthy human individuals. Sequencing was performed with immunoSEQ multiplex PCR; in TCRdb, only in-frame clones are kept and a portion is missing. The data show 2.3 million or so clones, 85% to 95% seen once. The source material was naive CD4+ T cells from PBMCs. Subset in this sample: CD45RA+ positively selected. The source is a man younger than 30 in good health. Some clones in this sample may be carry-over from other donors' samples.

V usage is TRBV18 and J usage is TRBJ2-7; D remains unclear. This CDR3 has 17 amino acids. Germline lookup yields CDR1 KGHSH and CDR2 LQKENI. Trimming left V 1 base short and J 4 bases short, with 20 bases between. In DNA form, the CDR3 reads TGTGCCAGCTCACCACTAGAGGCCAGCTCTCGGGTGTACGAGCAGTACTTC. This encodes CASSPLEASSRVYEQYF.

This clone was observed a handful of times. This chain joins TRBV6-6 and TRBJ1-1; TRBD1 matches 8 bases. Germline V gives CDR1 MNHNY, CDR2 SVGAGI (reference sequence). This CDR3 is built from 13 residues. V lost 8 bases and J lost 4; bases outside the gene matches: 6. CDR3 loop: CASCRGRGTEAFF. The CDR3 DNA reads as TGTGCCAGCTGCAGGGGGCGCGGCACTGAAGCTTTCTTT.

V and J are TRBV7-3 and TRBJ1-2; no clear D. The CDR3 sequence is 16 residues long. Germline V CDR1 and CDR2: SGHTA, FQGTGA. Trimming cost V 5 bases and J 8 bases, with 24 bases left between them. CDR3 in DNA: TGTGCCAGCAGCCCGACGCCCTCGGGAGGGTATCAGGGCTACACCTTC. This codes for CASSPTPSGGYQGYTF.

This sequence joins TRBV5-6 and TRBJ1-5; unclear D gene. Trimming pared 2 bases from V and 3 bases from J, leaving 12 bases between. The CDR3 runs 15 residues. Looked up from germline, CDR1 is SGHDT and CDR2 is YYEEEE. The CDR3 here is CASSLGRWDNQPQHF. The DNA of the CDR3 is TGTGCCAGCAGCTTAGGCAGGTGGGACAATCAGCCCCAGCATTTT.

This chain joins TRBV6-1 and TRBJ2-3; 7 bases line up with TRBD1. After removal of 2 bases from V and 6 bases from J, the junction contained 2 bases not matched to a gene. The CDR3 has 13 amino acids. Germline CDR1 reads MNHNS; CDR2 reads SASEGT. This CDR3 is CASSETGADTQYF. DNA of the CDR3: TGTGCCAGCAGTGAAACAGGGGCGGATACGCAGTATTTT.

The chain combines TRBV7-2 with TRBJ1-1, with 9 bases lining up with TRBD1. Looked up from germline, CDR1 is SGHTA and CDR2 is FQGNSA. After removal of 1 base from V and 8 bases from J, the junction contained 5 bases not matched to a gene. CDR3 size: 14 residues. The CDR3 loop reads CASSLGSGTGEAFF. DNA for the CDR3: TGTGCCAGCAGCTTAGGCTCTGGGACAGGGGAAGCTTTCTTT.